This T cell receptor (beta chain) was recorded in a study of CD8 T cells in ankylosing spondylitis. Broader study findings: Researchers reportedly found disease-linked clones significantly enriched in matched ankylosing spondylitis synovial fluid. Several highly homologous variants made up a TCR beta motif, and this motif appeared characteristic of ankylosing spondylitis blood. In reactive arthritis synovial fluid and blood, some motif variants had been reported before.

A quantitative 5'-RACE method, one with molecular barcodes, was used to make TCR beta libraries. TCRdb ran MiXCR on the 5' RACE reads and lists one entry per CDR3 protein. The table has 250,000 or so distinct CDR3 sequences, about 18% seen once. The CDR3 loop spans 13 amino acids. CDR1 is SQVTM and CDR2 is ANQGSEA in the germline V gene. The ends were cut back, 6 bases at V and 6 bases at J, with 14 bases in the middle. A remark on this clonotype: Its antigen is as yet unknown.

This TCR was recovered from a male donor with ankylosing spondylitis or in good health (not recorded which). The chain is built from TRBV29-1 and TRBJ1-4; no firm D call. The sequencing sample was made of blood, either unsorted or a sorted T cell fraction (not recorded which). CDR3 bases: TGCAGCGTACCGGGCCAAGGAGATGAAAAACTGTTTTTT. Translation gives CSVPGQGDEKLFF.